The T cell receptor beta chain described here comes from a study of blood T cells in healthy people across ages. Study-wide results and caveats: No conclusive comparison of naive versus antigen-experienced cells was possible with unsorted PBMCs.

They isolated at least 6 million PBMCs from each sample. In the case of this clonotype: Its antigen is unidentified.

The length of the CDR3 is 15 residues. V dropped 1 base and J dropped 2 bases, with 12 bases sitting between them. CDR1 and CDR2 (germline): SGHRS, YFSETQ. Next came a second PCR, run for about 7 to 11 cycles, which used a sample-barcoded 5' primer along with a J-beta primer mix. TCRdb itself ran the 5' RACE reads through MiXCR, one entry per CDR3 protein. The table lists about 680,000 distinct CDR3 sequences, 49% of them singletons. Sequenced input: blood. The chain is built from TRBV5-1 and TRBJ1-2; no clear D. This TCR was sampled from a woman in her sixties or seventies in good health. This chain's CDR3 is CASSLNPLENYGYTF. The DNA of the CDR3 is TGCGCCAGCAGCTTGAATCCCTTGGAAAACTATGGCTACACCTTC. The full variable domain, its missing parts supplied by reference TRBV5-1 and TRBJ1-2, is KAGVTQTPRYLIKTRGQQVTLSCSPISGHRSVSWYQQTPGQGLQFLFEYFSETQRNKGNFPGRFSGRQFSNSRSEMNVSTLELGDSALYLCASSLNPLENYGYTFGSGTRLTVV.